The entry that follows covers one T cell receptor beta chain sequence. This CDR3 spans 14 amino acids. V was clipped by 4 bases and J by 4 bases, with 13 bases between them. Germline values: CDR1 MNHEY, CDR2 SVGAGI. Clones were read by immunoSEQ multiplex PCR, and TCRdb kept only the in-frame ones, dropping some. The sample has over a million clones; around 78% are singletons. The record originates from a study of shared clonotypes between healthy human individuals. Sequenced sample: memory CD4+ T cells from PBMCs. The subset denotes: CD45RA-negative fraction. V is TRBV6-5 and J is TRBJ1-2, with D possibly being TRBD1 (5 bases). The source is a young man in good health. Some clones in this sample may be carry-over from other donors' samples. The CDR3 region is CASSFSGYSYGYTF. The DNA for the CDR3 is TGTGCCAGCAGTTTTTCAGGGTACAGCTATGGCTACACCTTC.